The 18 T cell receptor beta chains below were found in one sample sequenced in a study of human T cells and chemical hapten exposure. TCRdb independently ran MiXCR on the RACE reads; one entry per CDR3 protein. The table lists 45,000 or so distinct CDR3 sequences, 4.4% of them singletons. Time point denoted: healthy volunteer bleed at 2 weeks. Researchers extracted total RNA from unfractionated whole blood. Sample: whole blood. The receptors here all came from a human donor in good health. Some clones in this sample may be carry-over from other donors' samples.

A few counts support this clonotype. This chain joins TRBV2 and TRBJ1-5, with a weak D call TRBD1 (6 bases). The V end was cut by 7 bases, the J end by 7 bases, with 14 bases between. This CDR3 has 13 residues. Germline V gene sequence: CDR1 SNHLY, CDR2 FYNNEI. CDR3 amino acids: CASNQGLGQPQHF. CDR3 in DNA: TGTGCCAGCAATCAGGGGCTAGGACAGCCCCAGCATTTT.

This clonotype was observed a handful of times. This chain links TRBV2 with TRBJ1-1; maybe TRBD1 (5 bases). The CDR3 extends over 13 amino acids. V was shortened by 7 bases and J by 0 bases, with 9 bases between the two germline ends. From germline, CDR1 is SNHLY and CDR2 FYNNEI. This CDR3 is CASIGHLNTEAFF. CDR3 in DNA: TGTGCCAGCATAGGACACTTGAACACTGAAGCTTTCTTT.

The chain uses TRBV24-1 and TRBJ2-3; a weak D match, TRBD2 (6 bases). This CDR3 region has 15 residues. Deletions cut 0 bases from V and 5 bases from J, with 11 bases between. Germline CDR1 is KGHDR and CDR2 is SFDVKD. The CDR3 protein is CATSDLRGSGDTQYF. CDR3 in DNA: TGTGCCACCAGTGATTTGCGGGGTAGCGGAGATACGCAGTATTTT.

The V call is TRBV18, the J call TRBJ1-4; TRBD1 is a possible D gene (5 bases). The CDR3 runs to 16 residues. Trimming pared 3 bases from V and 6 bases from J, leaving 17 bases between. The germline V gene encodes CDR1 KGHSH and CDR2 LQKENI. CDR3: CASSPGPNSAYEKLFF. The CDR3 nucleotides read TGTGCCAGCTCACCGGGACCCAATTCGGCGTATGAAAAACTGTTTTTT.

This clonotype showed up just a few times. The chain carries TRBV5-1 and TRBJ1-5, with a tentative D call TRBD1 (6 bases). V was shortened by 0 bases and J by 1 base, with 14 bases between the two germline ends. The CDR3 is made up of 17 amino acids. CDR1 and CDR2 (germline): SGHRS, YFSETQ. The CDR3 spells CASSLEGRGESNQPQHF. CDR3 DNA sequence: TGCGCCAGCAGCTTGGAAGGAAGGGGGGAGAGCAATCAGCCCCAGCATTTT.

V usage is TRBV20-1 and J usage is TRBJ2-1; TRBD2 agrees at 13 bases. Germline CDR1 and CDR2: DFQATT and SNEGSKA (reference sequence). The CDR3 has 15 residues. Trimming took 6 bases from V and 2 from J; bases not matched to a gene: 4. CDR3 DNA sequence: TGCAGTGCGCCGGGGACTAGCGGGACCTACAATGAGCAGTTCTTC. Translation gives CSAPGTSGTYNEQFF.

The chain has TRBV28 and TRBJ1-5; D gene uncertain. Trimming removed 3 bases from V and 8 bases from J, with 14 bases in between. Per the germline V gene, CDR1 is MDHEN and CDR2 is SYDVKM. The CDR3 is made up of 14 amino acids. CDR3 sequence reads: CASSFPGEGEPQHF. The CDR3 DNA is TGTGCCAGCAGTTTTCCAGGCGAGGGAGAGCCCCAGCATTTT.

This clonotype was seen more than once but under ten times. This rearrangement joins TRBV7-8 to TRBJ1-1, with D tentatively TRBD1 (6 bases). The CDR3 contains 16 residues. The germline V gene has CDR1 SGHVS and CDR2 FQNEAQ. Trimming took 4 bases from V and 11 from J, leaving 26 bases between them. The CDR3 protein is CASSSKGGSPTIGAFF. The CDR3 nucleotides read TGTGCCAGCAGCTCAAAGGGGGGCTCACCTACCATCGGGGCTTTCTTT.

At least ten counts were recorded for this clonotype. The chain recombines TRBV27 with TRBJ2-7, with 10 nucleotides matching TRBD1. Germline assignment: CDR1 MNHEY and CDR2 SMNVEV (reference sequence). Trimming cost V 5 bases and J 2 bases; bases outside gene matches: 6. The CDR3 runs to 15 residues. The CDR3 DNA is TGTGCCAGCAGTAAGCGACAGGGGGCCACCTACGAGCAGTACTTC. This codes for CASSKRQGATYEQYF.

This clonotype appeared many times. The rearrangement joins TRBV6-5 to TRBJ2-1; 11 nucleotides agree with TRBD2. The CDR3 totals 17 residues. CDR1 MNHEY and CDR2 SVGAGI come from the germline V gene. The V and J ends lost 2 bases and 5 bases, in that order; junction bases with no gene match: 8. The CDR3 protein is CASSYKRLAGNHNEQFF. CDR3 in DNA: TGTGCCAGCAGTTACAAACGACTAGCGGGAAACCACAATGAGCAGTTCTTC.

This clonotype has at least ten counts. The rearrangement uses TRBV29-1 and TRBJ1-1; D gene unclear. Germline lookup yields CDR1 SQVTM and CDR2 ANQGSEA. V lost 2 bases and J 3 bases, leaving 10 bases between the germline ends. This CDR3 has 13 amino acids. The DNA of the CDR3 is TGCAGCGTTGAATTGGAGTTATACACTGAAGCTTTCTTT. It is translated as CSVELELYTEAFF.

This clonotype was counted many times. The chain recombines TRBV6-5 with TRBJ2-3; 7 bases line up with TRBD2. V lost 2 bases, J lost 12 bases, and 5 bases stayed unmatched. This CDR3 region has 12 residues. The V gene's germline CDR1 is MNHEY and CDR2 SVGAGI. CDR3 sequence (DNA): TGTGCCAGCAGTTACGGCCGGGACTACCAGTATTTT. It translates to CASSYGRDYQYF.

This clonotype was seen more than once but under ten times. This chain uses TRBV28 with TRBJ1-3; 9 nucleotides align to TRBD1. V shed 2 bases, J shed 0 bases, and the junction held 5 bases outside the gene matches. Germline V CDR1 and CDR2: MDHEN, SYDVKM. The CDR3 runs 17 residues. The DNA for the CDR3 is TGTGCCAGCAGTTTAGGGACAGGGAACCCCTCTGGAAACACCATATATTTT. It translates to CASSLGTGNPSGNTIYF.

At least ten counts were recorded for this clonotype. The J gene is TRBJ2-6, the V gene TRBV28, with 7 bases that match TRBD1. CDR1 and CDR2 (germline): MDHEN, SYDVKM. Unmatched junction bases numbered 12, after V lost 7 bases and J lost 0 bases. This CDR3 spans 18 amino acids. This chain's CDR3 is CASNTPTGLGSGANVLTF. The CDR3 coding sequence is TGTGCCAGCAACACTCCGACAGGGCTTGGCTCTGGGGCCAACGTCCTGACTTTC.

About this clonotype itself: With a much larger clone just one base away, this may be a read error. The chain joins TRBV5-1 to TRBJ1-1; D remains ambiguous. Germline V gene sequence: CDR1 SGHRS, CDR2 YFSETQ. The CDR3 totals 13 residues. CDR3 amino acids: CTSSLHTDTEAFF. DNA for the CDR3: TGCACCAGCAGCTTGCACACAGACACTGAAGCTTTCTTT.

This clonotype was detected ten times or more. The chain recombines TRBV7-6 with TRBJ2-3; D possibly uses TRBD1 or TRBD2 (5 bases each). V was cut by 0 bases and J by 4 bases, with 8 bases left in between. Germline-derived CDR1 and CDR2 are SGHVS and FNYEAQ. The CDR3 totals 14 residues. CDR3 bases: TGTGCCAGCAGCTTAGCGAGGGGCCCAGATACGCAGTATTTT. Translating it yields CASSLARGPDTQYF. Supplemented by reference TRBV7-6 and TRBJ2-3, the full variable domain reads GAGVSQSPRYKVTKRGQDVALRCDPISGHVSLYWYRQALGQGPEFLTYFNYEAQQDKSGLPNDRFSAERPEGSISTLTIQRTEQRDSAMYRCASSLARGPDTQYFGPGTRLTVL.

The table lists this clonotype with a few counts. The chain recombines TRBV5-1 with TRBJ2-1; 8 bases map to TRBD2. In germline, CDR1 is SGHRS, CDR2 YFSETQ. The CDR3 length is 15 residues. The trim removed 5 bases at V and 6 bases at J, leaving 10 bases unmatched. The CDR3 coding sequence is TGCGCCAGCAGGCTTTCCGCGGGAGGTTCCAATGAGCAGTTCTTC. Protein: CASRLSAGGSNEQFF.

This clonotype was seen many times. This chain links TRBV11-2 with TRBJ2-3; D not resolved. Deletions cut 4 bases from V and 2 bases from J, with 10 bases between. Germline V gene sequence: CDR1 SGHAT, CDR2 FQNNGV. The CDR3 sequence is 14 residues long. The CDR3 nucleotides are TGTGCCAGCAGCTCGTACTTGAACACAGATACGCAGTATTTT. Its protein is CASSSYLNTDTQYF.